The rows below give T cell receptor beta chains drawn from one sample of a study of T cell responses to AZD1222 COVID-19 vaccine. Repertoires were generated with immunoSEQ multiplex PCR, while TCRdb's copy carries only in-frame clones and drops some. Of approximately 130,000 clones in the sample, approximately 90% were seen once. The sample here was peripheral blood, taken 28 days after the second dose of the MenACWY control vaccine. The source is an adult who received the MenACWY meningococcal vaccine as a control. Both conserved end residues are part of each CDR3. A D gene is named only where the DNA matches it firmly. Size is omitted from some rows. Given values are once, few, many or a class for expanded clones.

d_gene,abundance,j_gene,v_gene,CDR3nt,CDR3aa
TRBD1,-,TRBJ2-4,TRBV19,TGTGCCAGTAACCGGGACAGTTCAAAAAACATTCAGTACTTC,CASNRDSSKNIQYF
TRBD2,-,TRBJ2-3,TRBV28,TGTGCCAGCAGTACAACTAGCGGGAGGGCCAAATTGGAGGATACAGATACGCAGTATTTT,CASSTTSGRAKLEDTDTQYF
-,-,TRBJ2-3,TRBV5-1,TGCGCCAGCAGCTTCAGTCCGGGGGCTAGCGTCGCAGATACGCAGTATTTT,CASSFSPGASVADTQYF
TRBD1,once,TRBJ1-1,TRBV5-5,TGTGCCAGCACTGGGACAGGGGTAGGAGCTTTCTTT,CASTGTGVGAFF
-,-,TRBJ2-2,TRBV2,TGTGCCAGCAGTAAAGCGGATACGAACACCGGGGAGCTGTTTTTT,CASSKADTNTGELFF
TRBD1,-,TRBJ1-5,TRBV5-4,TGTGCCAGCAGCCGACCGAGCGGGACAGGCTCCTTGTGGCCCAATCAGCCCCAGCATTTT,CASSRPSGTGSLWPNQPQHF
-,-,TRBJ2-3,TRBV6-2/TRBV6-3,TGTGCCAGCAGTCCCGGGACTTTAGATACGCAGTATTTT,CASSPGTLDTQYF
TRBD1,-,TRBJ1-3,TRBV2,TGTGCCAGCACCGGACAGGTCTCTGGAAACACCATATATTTT,CASTGQVSGNTIYF
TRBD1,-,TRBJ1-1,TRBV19,TGTGCCAGTAATCCCAGGGGGCTGGGCACTGAAGCTTTCTTT,CASNPRGLGTEAFF
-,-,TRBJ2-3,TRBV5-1,TGCGCCAGCCGAGCTTGGAAGTCACAAACAGATACGCAGTATTTT,CASRAWKSQTDTQYF
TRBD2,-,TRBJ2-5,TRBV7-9,TGTGCCAGCACCCTAGCGGGGGAAGAGACCCAGTACTTC,CASTLAGEETQYF
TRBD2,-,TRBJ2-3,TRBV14,TGTGCCAGCAGCCAAGATTATGCGGGGGCAGATACGCAGTATTTT,CASSQDYAGADTQYF
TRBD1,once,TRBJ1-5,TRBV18,TGTGCCAGCTCACCGGGACAGGGGGCCGGTCAGCCCCAGCATTTT,CASSPGQGAGQPQHF
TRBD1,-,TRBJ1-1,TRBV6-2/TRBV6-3,TGTGCCAGCAGTCCCGGGACAGGGAGGGCTCAGAGCACTGAAGCTTTCTTT,CASSPGTGRAQSTEAFF
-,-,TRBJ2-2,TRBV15,TGTGCCACCAGACCCCTCTTGAACACCGGGGAGCTGTTTTTT,CATRPLLNTGELFF
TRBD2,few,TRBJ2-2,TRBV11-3,TGTGCCAGCAGCGACCTAGCGGGGTCCACCGGGGAGCTGTTTTTT,CASSDLAGSTGELFF
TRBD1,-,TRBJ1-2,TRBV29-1,TGCAGCGTTGACCTGGGACAGGTCCCCGGCTACACCTTC,CSVDLGQVPGYTF
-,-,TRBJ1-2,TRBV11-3,TGTGCCAGCAGCCTAACCCGGGACCCCAACTATGGCTACACCTTC,CASSLTRDPNYGYTF
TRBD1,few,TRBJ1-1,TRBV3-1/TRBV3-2,TGTGCCAGCAGCCAATTGGGACAGGGGGGGACTGAAGCTTTCTTT,CASSQLGQGGTEAFF
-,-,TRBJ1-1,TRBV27,TGTGCCAGCAGTTATGCAGGGTTCCGGACTGAAGCTTTCTTT,CASSYAGFRTEAFF
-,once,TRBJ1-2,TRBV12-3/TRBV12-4,TGTGCCAGCTCCATAGTGGGTACCTATGGCTACACCTTC,CASSIVGTYGYTF
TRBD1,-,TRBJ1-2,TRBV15,TGTGCCACCAGCAGAGGGGGGACAGTTAACTATGGCTACACCTTC,CATSRGGTVNYGYTF
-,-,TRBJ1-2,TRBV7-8,TGTGCCAGCAGCCCCTCGAGGGTCGGCTATGGCTACACCTTC,CASSPSRVGYGYTF
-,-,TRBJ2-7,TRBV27,TGTGCCAGCAGTCCAACAGGGAAGGGGAGCTACGAGCAGTACTTC,CASSPTGKGSYEQYF
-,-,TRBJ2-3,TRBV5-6,TGTGCCAGCAGCTTCCCCCCTCTTGCGGTCGGCACAGATACGCAGTATTTT,CASSFPPLAVGTDTQYF
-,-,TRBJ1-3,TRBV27,TGTGCCAGCAGTGAAGCGGACTTGTCCACCATATATTTT,CASSEADLSTIYF
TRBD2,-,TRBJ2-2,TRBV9,TGTGCCAGCAGCGGATTAGCGGGAGTATCCACCGGGGAGCTGTTTTTT,CASSGLAGVSTGELFF
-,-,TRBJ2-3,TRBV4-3,TGCGCCAGCAGCCAAAACACAGATACGCAGTATTTT,CASSQNTDTQYF
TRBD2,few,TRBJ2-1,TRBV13,TGTGCCAGCAGCTTAGGCATCGCGGGGGGCATCTACAATGAGCAGTTCTTC,CASSLGIAGGIYNEQFF
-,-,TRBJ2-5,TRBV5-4,TGTGCCAGCAGCTTCCCCACAGACAAAGAGACCCAGTACTTC,CASSFPTDKETQYF
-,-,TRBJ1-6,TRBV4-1,TGCGCCAGCAGCCAAGAAAGGGCAAGCTCCTATAATTCACCCCTCCACTTT,CASSQERASSYNSPLHF
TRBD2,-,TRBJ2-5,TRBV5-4,TGTGCCAGCAGCTTGGGTATAGCGGGGGGACAAGAGACCCAGTACTTC,CASSLGIAGGQETQYF
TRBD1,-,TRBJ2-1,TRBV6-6,TGTGCCAGCAGTGGACAGGGCCACAATGAGCAGTTCTTC,CASSGQGHNEQFF
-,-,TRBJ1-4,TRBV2,TGTGCCAGCAGTGAAACGGCCGGGGGACTGTTTTTT,CASSETAGGLFF
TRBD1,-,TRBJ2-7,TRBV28,TGTGCCAGCCTTAAACAGGGGGCTACCTACGAGCAGTACTTC,CASLKQGATYEQYF
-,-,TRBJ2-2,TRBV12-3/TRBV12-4,TGTGCCAGCAGTTTTGGGACCGGGGAGCTGTTTTTT,CASSFGTGELFF
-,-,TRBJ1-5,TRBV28,TGTGCCAGCAGTCCCAGAGGCACGGCGAATCAGCCCCAGCATTTT,CASSPRGTANQPQHF
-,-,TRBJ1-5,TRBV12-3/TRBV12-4,TGTGCCAGCAGCCAGGCGAGCAATCAGCCCCAGCATTTT,CASSQASNQPQHF
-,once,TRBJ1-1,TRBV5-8,TGTGCCAGCAGCTTTGCCAGGTACGAAGGCGCTTTCTTT,CASSFARYEGAFF
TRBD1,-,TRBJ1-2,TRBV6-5,TGTGCCAGCAGCCCACAGGGGAGAGACTATGGCTACACCTTC,CASSPQGRDYGYTF
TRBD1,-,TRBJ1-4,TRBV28,TGTGCCAGCAGTCCGAGACAGGGGGCGCGGGAGTCTAATGAAAAACTGTTTTTT,CASSPRQGARESNEKLFF
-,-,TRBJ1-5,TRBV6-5,TGTGCCAGCAGTTACTCGATGGAAGGGGCCAATCAGCCCCAGCATTTT,CASSYSMEGANQPQHF
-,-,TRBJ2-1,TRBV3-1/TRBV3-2,TGTGCCAGCAGCCAATACTCCCTTAATGAGCAGTTCTTC,CASSQYSLNEQFF
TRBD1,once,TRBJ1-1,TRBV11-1,TGTGCCAGCAGCTGGGACAGGGCCAACACTGAAGCTTTCTTT,CASSWDRANTEAFF
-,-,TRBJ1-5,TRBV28,TGTGCCAGCAGTGCGGGCCAGAATTATCAGCCCCAGCATTTT,CASSAGQNYQPQHF
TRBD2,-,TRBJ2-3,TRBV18,TGTGCCAGCTCAACGTGGACTAGCGGGGGGGATTCGGGCACAGATACGCAGTATTTT,CASSTWTSGGDSGTDTQYF
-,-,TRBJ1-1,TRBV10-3,TGTGCCATCAGTGAGTCGGGGACACCCGTCGTAGCTTTCTTT,CAISESGTPVVAFF
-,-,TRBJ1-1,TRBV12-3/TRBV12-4,TGTGCCAGCAGCCTCCAGGGAGGCACTGAAGCTTTCTTT,CASSLQGGTEAFF
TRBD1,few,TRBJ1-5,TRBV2,TGTGCCACGCACAGGGGTTCCGGTGATCAGCCCCAGCATTTT,CATHRGSGDQPQHF
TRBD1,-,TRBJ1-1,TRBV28,TGTGCCAGCACGGACAGGTTTTTCCGGGGGACACCTGAAGCTTTCTTT,CASTDRFFRGTPEAFF
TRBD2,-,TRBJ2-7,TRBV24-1,TGTGCCACCAGAGGGGGACTAGCGGGAGTTGGTTCCTACGAGCAGTACTTC,CATRGGLAGVGSYEQYF
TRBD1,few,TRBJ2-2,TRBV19,TGTGCCAGCCTAGGGGGCTCGAACACCGGGGAGCTGTTTTTT,CASLGGSNTGELFF
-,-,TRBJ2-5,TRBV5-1,TGCGCCAGCAGCGGAACCGGGGAGGAGACCCAGTACTTC,CASSGTGEETQYF
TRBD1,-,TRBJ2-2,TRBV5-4,TGTGCCAGCAGCGGGGGACAGGGGAGTAACACCGGGGAGCTGTTTTTT,CASSGGQGSNTGELFF
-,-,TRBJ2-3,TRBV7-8,TGTGCCAGCAGCTTATTCGGTAGGGGCGCTGAGGATACGCAGTATTTT,CASSLFGRGAEDTQYF